The 22 T cell receptor beta chains reported below all come from one sample, sequenced in a study of CD8 T cells in ankylosing spondylitis. TCRdb reprocessed the 5' RACE reads with MiXCR, giving one entry per CDR3 protein. Of 7,500 to 10,000 distinct CDR3 sequences detected, 6% appear once; the ten largest clones hold 40% to 50%. The sequenced sample was blood, either unsorted or a sorted T cell fraction (not recorded which). The receptor source for this set is a female donor with ankylosing spondylitis or in good health (not recorded which).

This clonotype is judged medium-sized. The chain recombines TRBV9 with TRBJ1-1, with a possible D match to TRBD1 (5 bases). The CDR3 contains 13 residues. CDR1 and CDR2 from the germline V gene are SGDLS and YYNGEE. V was trimmed by 5 bases and J by 0 bases, leaving 8 bases between them. CDR3 in amino acids: CASRRGVNTEAFF. The CDR3 DNA reads as TGTGCCAGCAGGCGGGGGGTGAACACTGAAGCTTTCTTT. The whole variable domain, filled in from reference TRBV9 and TRBJ1-1, reads DSGVTQTPKHLITATGQRVTLRCSPRSGDLSVYWYQQSLDQGLQFLIQYYNGEERAKGNILERFSAQQFPDLHSELNLSSLELGDSALYFCASRRGVNTEAFFGQGTRLTVV.

This clonotype came up a few times. The genes are TRBV9 and TRBJ2-5; D is uncertain. The CDR3 has 14 residues. With 0 bases removed from V and 1 base from J, the gap between germline ends came to 7 bases. Germline values: CDR1 SGDLS, CDR2 YYNGEE. The CDR3 protein is CASSVGVAQETQYF. CDR3 in DNA: TGTGCCAGCAGCGTAGGGGTAGCCCAAGAGACCCAGTACTTC.

In its sample, this clonotype was seen many times. The chain is built from TRBV9 and TRBJ1-4; no firm D call. The germline V gene has CDR1 SGDLS and CDR2 YYNGEE. With 7 bases removed from V and 10 bases from J, the gap between germline ends came to 17 bases. CDR3 length equals 13 residues. The CDR3 nucleotides are TGTGCCAGCGCCCCGTCAGGATCTCGAAAACTGTTTTTT. Protein sequence: CASAPSGSRKLFF.

This clonotype is medium-sized by share. The chain is built from TRBV9 and TRBJ2-3; 11 bases align to TRBD2. This CDR3 has 17 residues. V was clipped by 3 bases and J by 0 bases; unmatched bases: 6. Germline CDR1 is SGDLS and CDR2 is YYNGEE. CDR3 coding DNA: TGTGCCAGCAGCGATACGAGACTAGCGGGGAGCACAGATACGCAGTATTTT. Protein: CASSDTRLAGSTDTQYF.

This clonotype was counted ten times or more. DNA for the CDR3: TGTGCCAGCAGCCAACCCTCTAGCGGGGCATACAATGAGCAGTTCTTC. Protein product: CASSQPSSGAYNEQFF. The V call is TRBV9, the J call TRBJ2-1; TRBD2 matches 9 bases. After removal of 4 bases from V and 4 bases from J, the junction contained 9 bases not matched to a gene. CDR3 size: 16 residues. CDR1 is SGDLS and CDR2 is YYNGEE in the germline V gene. Full variable domain (rest looked up from reference TRBV9 and TRBJ2-1): DSGVTQTPKHLITATGQRVTLRCSPRSGDLSVYWYQQSLDQGLQFLIQYYNGEERAKGNILERFSAQQFPDLHSELNLSSLELGDSALYFCASSQPSSGAYNEQFFGPGTRLTVL.

This clonotype was found a few times. The V gene is TRBV9, the J gene TRBJ2-3; TRBD2 agrees at 10 bases. With V trimmed by 6 bases and J by 2 bases, 6 bases remained unmatched. CDR1 is SGDLS and CDR2 is YYNGEE in the germline V gene. The CDR3 covers 15 residues. CDR3 coding DNA: TGTGCCAGCACAATAGCGGGAGGACTCACAGATACGCAGTATTTT. Protein: CASTIAGGLTDTQYF.

A few counts support this clonotype. V is TRBV9 and J is TRBJ2-1; 7 bases are shared with TRBD2. Germline CDR1 SGDLS, CDR2 YYNGEE. The CDR3 is 16 residues long. J gave up 0 bases and V 6 bases, and 9 bases lay outside the gene matches. CDR3 sequence: CASTHTRGSSYNEQFF. The DNA of the CDR3 is TGTGCCAGCACCCACACGCGGGGGAGCTCCTACAATGAGCAGTTCTTC.

The chain has TRBV9 and TRBJ2-7; perhaps TRBD1 as D (6 bases). The ends were cut back, 0 bases at V and 5 bases at J, with 12 bases in the middle. From germline, CDR1 is SGDLS and CDR2 YYNGEE. CDR3 length: 14 residues. The CDR3 here is CASSVDTGFDEQYF. DNA of the CDR3: TGTGCCAGCAGCGTAGATACAGGGTTCGACGAGCAGTACTTC.

Turning to this clonotype: A much larger clone lies a single base off, so this may be a read error. The conserved phenylalanine or tryptophan is not found at the CDR3 terminus, so this likely reflects a read error. J is TRBJ2-7 and V is TRBV9, with D tentatively TRBD1 (5 bases). Per germline, CDR1 SGDLS and CDR2 YYNGEE. This CDR3 is 12 amino acids long. Trimming took 4 bases from V and 6 from J, leaving 11 bases between them. CDR3 loop: CASSPSDTEQYL. CDR3 DNA sequence: TGTGCCAGCAGCCCATCGGACACCGAGCAGTACCTC.

In this sample, this clonotype turned up many times. The chain has TRBV9 and TRBJ1-2, with a possible D match to TRBD1 (5 bases). Germline values: CDR1 SGDLS, CDR2 YYNGEE. The CDR3 is 12 amino acids. V was pared by 4 bases and J by 8 bases, with 12 bases between. The DNA for the CDR3 is TGTGCCAGCAGCACCCAATGGGGGGGCTACACCTTC. This gives the protein CASSTQWGGYTF.

This clonotype has a count of ten or more. J is TRBJ1-2 and V is TRBV11-3; possible D gene TRBD1, 5 bases. V was clipped by 8 bases and J by 0 bases, with 10 bases between them. Germline V gene sequence: CDR1 SGHNT, CDR2 YENEEA. This CDR3 has 13 residues. This CDR3 is CASSTGANYGYTF. The CDR3, as DNA: TGTGCCAGCTCGACGGGGGCTAACTATGGCTACACCTTC.

This clonotype was observed at least ten times. The rearrangement uses TRBV9 and TRBJ2-7; TRBD1 might be the D (5 bases). This CDR3 is 13 amino acids long. Trimming removed 0 bases from V and 7 bases from J, with 11 bases in between. Germline-derived CDR1 and CDR2 are SGDLS and YYNGEE. The CDR3 nucleotides are TGTGCCAGCAGCGTAGCAGGGCTGAGTGAGCAGTACTTC. It translates to CASSVAGLSEQYF.

This clonotype was seen at least ten times. The chain employs TRBV9 and TRBJ1-3, with 8 bases fitting TRBD1. V lost 4 bases, J lost 3 bases, and 12 bases stayed unmatched. The germline gives CDR1 SGDLS, CDR2 YYNGEE. This CDR3 comprises 17 residues. The CDR3 protein is CASSSRTGSVSGNTIYF. The CDR3 DNA follows: TGTGCCAGCAGCTCTCGGACAGGGAGCGTGAGTGGAAACACCATATATTTT.

This clonotype was seen ten or more times. V usage is TRBV9 and J usage is TRBJ2-3; TRBD2 aligns across 8 bases. This CDR3 has 15 amino acids. Germline loops: CDR1 SGDLS, CDR2 YYNGEE. Trimming took 0 bases from V and 6 from J; bases not matched to a gene: 6. The CDR3 sequence: CASSVAGTRADTQYF. In DNA form, the CDR3 reads TGTGCCAGCAGCGTAGCCGGGACTAGGGCTGATACGCAGTATTTT.

This clonotype was seen only a few times. The rearrangement links TRBV9 to TRBJ2-2; D not resolved. The CDR3 runs to 12 residues. V was trimmed by 3 bases and J by 6 bases, leaving 6 bases between them. CDR1 and CDR2 from the germline V gene are SGDLS and YYNGEE. CDR3 amino acids: CASSAIPGELFF. The CDR3 nucleotides are TGTGCCAGCAGCGCCATACCCGGGGAGCTGTTTTTT.

This clonotype has at least ten counts. The chain recombines TRBV20-1 with TRBJ2-1; D gene uncertain. With 2 bases removed from V and 0 bases from J, the gap between germline ends came to 11 bases. The length of the CDR3 is 15 residues. Germline V CDR1 and CDR2: DFQATT, SNEGSKA (reference sequence). CDR3 coding DNA: TGCAGTGCTAGACATTCCCTGAGCTCCTACAATGAGCAGTTCTTC. This gives the protein CSARHSLSSYNEQFF.

A note on this clonotype: One base away lies a much larger clone, so this may be a sequencing read error. The chain is built from TRBV9 and TRBJ2-3; D is uncertain. In germline, CDR1 is SGDLS, CDR2 YYNGEE. CDR3 size: 15 residues. The V and J ends lost 3 bases and 4 bases respectively, with 15 bases between them. CDR3 amino acids: CASSENRRSSDTQYF. CDR3 DNA sequence: TGTGCCAGCAGCGAGAATAGACGGTCTTCAGATACGCAGTATTTT.

Many counts were recorded for this clonotype. The chain combines TRBV9 with TRBJ2-2; a possible D gene is TRBD2 (6 bases). The CDR3 totals 13 residues. Per germline, CDR1 SGDLS and CDR2 YYNGEE. Trimming shortened V by 2 bases and J by 8 bases, and 10 bases separated the two germline ends. CDR3: CASSVGGVGELFF. CDR3 nucleotides: TGTGCCAGCAGCGTGGGAGGCGTGGGGGAGCTGTTTTTT.

At least ten counts were recorded for this clonotype. The V and J genes are TRBV9 and TRBJ1-2, with D tentatively TRBD1 (5 bases). CDR3 size: 13 residues. Germline CDR1 reads SGDLS; CDR2 reads YYNGEE. The V end was cut by 3 bases, the J end by 5 bases, with 11 bases between. DNA of the CDR3: TGTGCCAGCAGCGCGGGGACCTGGTATGGCTACACCTTC. It translates to CASSAGTWYGYTF.

A few counts support this clonotype. The genes are TRBV9 and TRBJ2-5; D is ambiguous. The germline V gene encodes CDR1 SGDLS and CDR2 YYNGEE. Trimming left V 4 bases short and J 2 bases short, with 12 bases between. This CDR3 region has 14 residues. CDR3 amino acids: CASSLGWGQETQYF. Here the CDR3 DNA reads TGTGCCAGCAGCTTAGGGTGGGGTCAAGAGACCCAGTACTTC.

Many counts were recorded for this clonotype. This chain connects TRBV9 to TRBJ2-7; 14 bases fit TRBD2. V was clipped by 3 bases and J by 6 bases; unmatched bases: 5. This CDR3 spans 15 amino acids. Per germline, CDR1 SGDLS and CDR2 YYNGEE. The CDR3 DNA is TGTGCCAGCAGCGGGGGGACTAGCGGGGGAGGCGAGCAGTACTTC. Amino acid sequence: CASSGGTSGGGEQYF. Looking up the rest from reference TRBV9 and TRBJ2-7 gives the full variable domain: DSGVTQTPKHLITATGQRVTLRCSPRSGDLSVYWYQQSLDQGLQFLIQYYNGEERAKGNILERFSAQQFPDLHSELNLSSLELGDSALYFCASSGGTSGGGEQYFGPGTRLTVT.

Relative to its sample, this clonotype is medium-sized. The DNA of the CDR3 is TGTGCCAGCAGCGTAGGGCAGGGGGCGAGAGGGACTGAAGCTTTCTTT. It specifies CASSVGQGARGTEAFF. The chain is built from TRBV9 and TRBJ1-1, with 8 bases aligning to TRBD1. This CDR3 contains 16 residues. The V and J ends lost 0 bases and 5 bases, in that order; junction bases with no gene match: 9. Germline CDR1 is SGDLS and CDR2 is YYNGEE.